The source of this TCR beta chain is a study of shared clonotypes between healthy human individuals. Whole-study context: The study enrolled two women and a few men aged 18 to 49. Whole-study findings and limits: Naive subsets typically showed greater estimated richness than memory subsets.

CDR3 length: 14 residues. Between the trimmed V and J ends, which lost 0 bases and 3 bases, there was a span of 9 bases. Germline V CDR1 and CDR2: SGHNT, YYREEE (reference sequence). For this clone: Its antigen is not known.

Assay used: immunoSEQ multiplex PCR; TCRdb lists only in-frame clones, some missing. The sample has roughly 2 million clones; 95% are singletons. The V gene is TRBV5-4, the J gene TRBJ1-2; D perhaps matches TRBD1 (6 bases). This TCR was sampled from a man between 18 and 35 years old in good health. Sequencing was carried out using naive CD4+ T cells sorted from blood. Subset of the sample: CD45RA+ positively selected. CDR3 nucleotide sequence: TGTGCCAGCAGCTTGGACAGGGACGACTATGGCTACACCTTC. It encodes CASSLDRDDYGYTF.